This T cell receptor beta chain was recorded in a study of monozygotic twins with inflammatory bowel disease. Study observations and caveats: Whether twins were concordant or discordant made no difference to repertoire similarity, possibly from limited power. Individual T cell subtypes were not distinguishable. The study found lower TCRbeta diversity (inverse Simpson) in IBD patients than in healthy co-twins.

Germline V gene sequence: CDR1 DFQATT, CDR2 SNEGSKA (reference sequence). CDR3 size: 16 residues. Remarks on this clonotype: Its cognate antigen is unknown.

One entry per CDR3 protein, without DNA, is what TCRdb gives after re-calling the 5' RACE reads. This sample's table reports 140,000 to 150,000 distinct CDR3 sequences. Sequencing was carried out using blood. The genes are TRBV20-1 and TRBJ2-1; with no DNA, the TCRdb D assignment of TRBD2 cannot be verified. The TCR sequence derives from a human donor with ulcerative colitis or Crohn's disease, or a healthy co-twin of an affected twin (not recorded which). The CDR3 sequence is CSASSSGSSSYNEQFF.